The 8 T cell receptor beta chains listed next were all sequenced from one sample in a study of OX40 agonist ivuxolimab in advanced cancers. Produced via immunoSEQ multiplex PCR; TCRdb's table is partial and in-frame only. The sample has 50,000 to 70,000 clones; roughly 86% are singletons. Sequenced material: CD4+ or CD8+ T cells sorted from blood, taken in a trial of the OX40 agonist ivuxolimab. These TCRs come from an adult with an advanced solid tumor such as melanoma, head and neck, liver or kidney cancer.

The chain uses TRBV10-1 and TRBJ1-1, with D unresolved. The CDR3 totals 13 residues. V lost 0 bases and J lost 7, with 9 bases in between. Per the germline V gene, CDR1 is WNHNN and CDR2 is SYGVQD (reference sequence). CDR3 nucleotides: TGCGCCAGCAGTGAGTCTGAGTTAGTTGAAGCTTTCTTT. This sequence encodes CASSESELVEAFF.

The chain is built from TRBV5-1 and TRBJ1-1; maybe TRBD1 (6 bases). This CDR3 comprises 15 residues. Trimming left V 4 bases short and J 2 bases short, with 15 bases between. Germline CDR1 SGHRS, CDR2 YFSETQ. The CDR3 is CASSQMTGLNTEAFF. CDR3 bases: TGCGCCAGCAGCCAGATGACAGGTTTAAACACTGAAGCTTTCTTT.

The table lists this clone with a count of one. This chain joins TRBV25-1 and TRBJ1-3; D unclear. V was clipped by 8 bases and J by 0 bases, with 17 bases between them. From germline, CDR1 is MGHDK and CDR2 SYGVNS. The CDR3 is 16 residues long. The DNA of the CDR3 is TGTGCCAGCGGGGAGGATCGGGAGTTCTCTGGAAACACCATATATTTT. It translates to CASGEDREFSGNTIYF.

V and J are TRBV4-1 and TRBJ1-3, with D unresolved. CDR1 and CDR2 from the germline V gene are MGHRA and YSYEKL. The V gene lost 0 bases and the J gene lost 7 bases, with 16 bases spanning the gap. This CDR3 comprises 16 residues. The CDR3 DNA reads as TGCGCCAGCAGCCAAGATAGGGCTGGCCTCGGGAACACCATATATTTT. The encoded protein is CASSQDRAGLGNTIYF.

The rearrangement joins TRBV7-9 to TRBJ2-7; D may be TRBD2 (5 bases). Trimming took off 7 bases at V and 2 bases at J, with 18 bases between the two ends. The CDR3 loop spans 15 amino acids. Per the germline V gene, CDR1 is SEHNR and CDR2 is FQNEAQ (reference sequence). CDR3 nucleotides: TGTGCCAGCAAAGACATGAACGGAGGTACCTACGAGCAGTACTTC. This codes for CASKDMNGGTYEQYF.

V is TRBV6-1 and J is TRBJ1-1, with D possibly matching TRBD1 (6 bases). Germline V gene data show CDR1 as MNHNS and CDR2 as SASEGT. There are 17 residues in the CDR3. Trimming took 4 bases from V and 4 from J, leaving 22 bases between them. Here the CDR3 reads CASSGGTSPQGGTEAFF. CDR3 in DNA: TGTGCCAGCAGTGGGGGGACAAGTCCCCAAGGGGGCACTGAAGCTTTCTTT.

The V gene is TRBV4-3, the J gene TRBJ2-1, with TRBD2 matching 8 bases. After removal of 4 bases from V and 9 bases from J, the junction contained 8 bases not matched to a gene. The CDR3 runs to 14 residues. The germline CDR1 and CDR2 sequences are LGHNA and YSLEER. The CDR3 is CASSLERGGSEQFF. The CDR3 DNA reads TGCGCCAGCAGCCTGGAACGGGGGGGGAGTGAGCAGTTCTTC.

V gene TRBV2 combines with J gene TRBJ2-7; TRBD1 agrees at 7 bases. Trimming took 6 bases from V and 2 from J; bases not matched to a gene: 4. Germline CDR1 reads SNHLY; CDR2 reads FYNNEI. The CDR3 is 13 amino acids. CDR3 protein: CASRETGTYEQYF. The DNA of the CDR3 is TGTGCCAGCAGGGAGACAGGGACCTACGAGCAGTACTTC.